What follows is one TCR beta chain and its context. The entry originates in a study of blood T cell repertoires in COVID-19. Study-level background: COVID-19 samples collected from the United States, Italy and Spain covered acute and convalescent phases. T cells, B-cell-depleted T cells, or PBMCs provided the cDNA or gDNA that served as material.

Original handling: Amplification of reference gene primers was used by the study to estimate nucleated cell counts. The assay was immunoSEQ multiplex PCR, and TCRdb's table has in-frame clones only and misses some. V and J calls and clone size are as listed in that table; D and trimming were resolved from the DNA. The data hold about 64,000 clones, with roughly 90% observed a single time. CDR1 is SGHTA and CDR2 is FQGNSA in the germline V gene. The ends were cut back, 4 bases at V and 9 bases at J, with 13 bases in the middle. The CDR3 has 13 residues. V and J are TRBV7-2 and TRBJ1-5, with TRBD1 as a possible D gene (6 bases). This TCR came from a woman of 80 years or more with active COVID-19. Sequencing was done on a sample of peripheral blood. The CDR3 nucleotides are TGTGCCAGCAGCTCAGGGGCCAAGGGGCCCCAGCATTTT. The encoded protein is CASSSGAKGPQHF.